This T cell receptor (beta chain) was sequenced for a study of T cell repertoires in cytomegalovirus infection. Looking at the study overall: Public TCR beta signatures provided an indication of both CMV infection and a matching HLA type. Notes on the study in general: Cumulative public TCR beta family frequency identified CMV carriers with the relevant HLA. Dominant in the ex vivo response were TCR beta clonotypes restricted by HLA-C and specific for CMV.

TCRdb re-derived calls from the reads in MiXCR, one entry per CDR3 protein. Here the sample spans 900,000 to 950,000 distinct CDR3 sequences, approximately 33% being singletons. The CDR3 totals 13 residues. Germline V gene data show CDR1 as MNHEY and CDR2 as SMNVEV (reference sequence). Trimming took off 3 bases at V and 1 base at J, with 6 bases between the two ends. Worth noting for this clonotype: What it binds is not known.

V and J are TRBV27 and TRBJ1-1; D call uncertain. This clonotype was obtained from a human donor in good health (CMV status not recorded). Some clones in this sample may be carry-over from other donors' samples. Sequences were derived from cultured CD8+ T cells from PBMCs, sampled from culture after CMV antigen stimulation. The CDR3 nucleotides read TGTGCCAGCAGTTTCGAAAGGAACACTGAAGCTTTCTTT. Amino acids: CASSFERNTEAFF.